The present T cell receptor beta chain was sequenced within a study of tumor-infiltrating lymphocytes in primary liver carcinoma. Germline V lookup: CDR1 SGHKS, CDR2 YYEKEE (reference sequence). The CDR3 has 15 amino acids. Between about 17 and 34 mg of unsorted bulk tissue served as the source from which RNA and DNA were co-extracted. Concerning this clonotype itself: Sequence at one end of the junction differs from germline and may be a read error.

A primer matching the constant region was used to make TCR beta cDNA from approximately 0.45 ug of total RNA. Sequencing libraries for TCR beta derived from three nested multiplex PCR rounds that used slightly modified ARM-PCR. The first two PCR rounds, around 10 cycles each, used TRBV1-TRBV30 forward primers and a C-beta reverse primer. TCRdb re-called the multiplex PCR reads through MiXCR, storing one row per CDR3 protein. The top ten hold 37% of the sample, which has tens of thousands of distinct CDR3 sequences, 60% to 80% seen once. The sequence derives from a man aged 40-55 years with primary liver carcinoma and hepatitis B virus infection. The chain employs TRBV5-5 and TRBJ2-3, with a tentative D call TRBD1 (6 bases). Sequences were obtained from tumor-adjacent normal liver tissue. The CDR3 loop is CASSLADSCTDTQYF. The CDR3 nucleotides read TGTGCCAGCAGCTTGGCGGACAGTTGCACAGATACACAGTATTTT. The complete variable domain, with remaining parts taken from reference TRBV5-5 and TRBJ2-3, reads DAGVTQSPTHLIKTRGQQVTLRCSPISGHKSVSWYQQVLGQGPQFIFQYYEKEERGRGNFPDRFSARQFPNYSSELNVNALLLGDSALYLCASSLADSCTDTQYFGPGTRLTVL.